The 12 T cell receptor beta chains below all came from one sample that was sequenced in a study of regulatory T cells in long-lasting Graves disease (dated by TCRdb to the early 2020s). Library preparation employed multiplex PCR. The sequencing machine was an Illumina HiSeq 4000. To build TCR beta libraries, CDR3 regions were amplified by Arm-PCR using iRepertoire HTBI primers. Clones were called with MiXCR by TCRdb after fastp trimmed the public reads at Q25, and only in-frame beta chains were retained. Rows with one shared CDR3 protein collapse into an entry with the most common genes and DNA. A total of about 540,000 distinct CDR3 sequences appear in this sample, less than 15% of them only once. The ten largest clones take up roughly a tenth of the sample. Per the publication, the time point label means: newly diagnosed GD, antithyroid drugs for less than 3 months. RNA was extracted from PBMCs in TRIzol for both TCR sequencing and RNA sequencing.

These same data were also listed under a study on T cells in Graves' hyperthyroidism and ophthalmopathy.

Here the sequenced sample was peripheral blood mononuclear cells (PBMCs), taken at new diagnosis, from a patient treated with antithyroid drugs. The receptors here all came from a man in his thirties or forties with Graves disease. Donor details come from another sample of the same person, matched by shared clones.

This clonotype was observed at least ten times. CDR3 region: CASSSLRGANTEAFF. The CDR3 coding sequence is TGTGCCAGCAGCTCCCTGCGAGGGGCGAACACTGAAGCTTTCTTT. This rearrangement joins TRBV11-2 to TRBJ1-1; tentative D call: TRBD1 (5 bases). The V and J ends lost 4 bases and 1 base respectively, with 13 bases between them. This CDR3 comprises 15 residues. Germline V gene data show CDR1 as SGHAT and CDR2 as FQNNGV.

Ten or more counts support this clonotype. V usage is TRBV20-1 and J usage is TRBJ1-1; no firm D call. The V and J ends lost 0 bases and 8 bases respectively, with 13 bases between them. Germline-derived CDR1 and CDR2 are DFQATT and SNEGSKA (reference sequence). The CDR3 sequence is 13 residues long. CDR3 protein: CSAREGRRLEAFF. DNA for the CDR3: TGCAGTGCTAGAGAGGGCAGACGGTTAGAAGCTTTCTTT.

This rearrangement joins TRBV24-1 to TRBJ2-5, with D possibly TRBD2 on 7 matching bases. This CDR3 spans 19 amino acids. CDR1 KGHDR and CDR2 SFDVKD come from the germline V gene. The V end lost 3 bases, the J end lost 1 base, and 23 bases lay between the germline ends. DNA of the CDR3: TGTGCCACCAGTGATCCCTTCTACGGGGGGCCGGTCACCCAAGAGACCCAGTACTTC. Encoded protein: CATSDPFYGGPVTQETQYF.

This clonotype has at least ten counts. The chain joins TRBV27 to TRBJ2-7; weak D call: TRBD1 (6 bases). This CDR3 is built from 15 residues. Germline assignment: CDR1 MNHEY and CDR2 SMNVEV (reference sequence). Trimming left V 5 bases short and J 2 bases short, with 16 bases between. The CDR3 nucleotides are TGTGCCAGCAGTGCCTGGACAGCCCCTGCCTACGAGCAGTACTTC. Its translation: CASSAWTAPAYEQYF.

This clonotype came up a few times. The gene calls are TRBV10-1 and TRBJ2-3; D unclear. V was pared by 3 bases and J by 6 bases, with 16 bases between. Germline V lookup: CDR1 WNHNN, CDR2 SYGVQD (reference sequence). CDR3 size: 15 residues. The DNA of the CDR3 is TGCGCCAGCAGTGAACTACGTAGAGCTGGGGATACGCAGTATTTT. It translates to CASSELRRAGDTQYF.

This clonotype occurred many times. The chain uses TRBV27 and TRBJ2-3; 11 bases match TRBD2. This CDR3 comprises 15 residues. The germline CDR1 and CDR2 sequences are MNHEY and SMNVEV (reference sequence). V lost 5 bases and J lost 5; bases outside the gene matches: 6. The CDR3 spells CASSANGLAGDTQYF. CDR3 in DNA: TGTGCCAGCAGTGCGAACGGACTAGCGGGAGATACGCAGTATTTT.

In its sample, this clonotype was seen many times. This chain joins TRBV6-1 and TRBJ2-7, with D perhaps matching TRBD1 or TRBD2 (5 bases each). This CDR3 has 14 amino acids. CDR1 is MNHNS, CDR2 SASEGT, per germline. V was shortened by 7 bases and J by 2 bases, with 15 bases between the two germline ends. The CDR3 coding sequence is TGTGCCAGCACCTTACCCGGGACGGCCTACGAGCAGTACTTC. As protein: CASTLPGTAYEQYF.

This clonotype was recorded a few times. The chain links TRBV5-1 to TRBJ1-6; no reliable D call. This CDR3 region has 16 residues. With 6 bases removed from V and 7 bases from J, the gap between germline ends came to 20 bases. The V gene's germline CDR1 is SGHRS and CDR2 YFSETQ. For the CDR3, the DNA is TGCGCCAGCACGGTTCTTTCGACCTCGGACAATTCACCCCTCCACTTT. It is translated as CASTVLSTSDNSPLHF.

The chain employs TRBV29-1 and TRBJ2-1, with TRBD1 as a possible D gene (6 bases). The V end was cut by 4 bases, the J end by 3 bases, with 22 bases between. Germline V CDR1 and CDR2: SQVTM, ANQGSEA. CDR3 length: 17 amino acids. CDR3 region: CSVVVEAWTDLYNEQFF. CDR3 DNA: TGCAGCGTTGTGGTAGAGGCTTGGACAGATCTCTACAATGAGCAGTTCTTC.

This clonotype has at least ten counts. The chain is built from TRBV24-1 and TRBJ2-7; D might be TRBD2 (6 bases). This CDR3 is built from 16 residues. Trimming shortened V by 4 bases and J by 5 bases, and 20 bases separated the two germline ends. Germline V gene data show CDR1 as KGHDR and CDR2 as SFDVKD. The CDR3: CATSDPKPGSQDEQYF. CDR3 bases: TGTGCCACCAGTGACCCCAAGCCCGGGAGCCAGGACGAGCAGTACTTC.

The table lists this clonotype with many counts. The chain combines TRBV12-3 or TRBV12-4 with TRBJ2-1; possible D gene TRBD1, 5 bases. The CDR3 runs to 14 residues. Trimming took off 3 bases at V and 10 bases at J, with 16 bases between the two ends. CDR3 residues: CASSFRESGIEQFF. CDR3 coding DNA: TGTGCCAGCAGTTTCCGAGAATCAGGGATCGAGCAGTTCTTC.

This clonotype was detected only a few times. The chain combines TRBV9 with TRBJ2-1; D unresolved. The CDR3 runs 16 residues. Per the germline V gene, CDR1 is SGDLS and CDR2 is YYNGEE. V shed 4 bases and J shed 9 bases, with 23 bases lying between them. CDR3 sequence (DNA): TGTGCCAGCAGCCCGGGTGGCAGTGTTGCGATTAGTGAGCAGTTCTTC. Translated: CASSPGGSVAISEQFF. Full variable domain (outside the CDR3, taken from reference TRBV9 and TRBJ2-1): DSGVTQTPKHLITATGQRVTLRCSPRSGDLSVYWYQQSLDQGLQFLIQYYNGEERAKGNILERFSAQQFPDLHSELNLSSLELGDSALYFCASSPGGSVAISEQFFGPGTRLTVL.